Following are 7 T cell receptor beta chains from one sample sequenced in a study of T cell repertoires in cytomegalovirus infection. A single record per CDR3 protein comes from TCRdb applying MiXCR to the reads. Of 450,000 to 600,000 distinct CDR3 sequences in the sample, 33% were seen once. Antigens of these TCRs are unknown. This specimen consisted of cultured PBMCs, obtained from culture after CMV antigen stimulation. The origin of the receptors is a human donor in good health (CMV status not recorded). Some clones in this sample may be carry-over from other donors' samples.

The CDR3 loop is CASSFLGSEETQYF. DNA for the CDR3: TGTGCCAGCAGTTTTCTGGGTAGCGAAGAGACCCAGTACTTC. This chain connects TRBV27 to TRBJ2-5; weak D call: TRBD2 (5 bases). V was pared by 3 bases and J by 3 bases, with 11 bases between. CDR1 is MNHEY and CDR2 is SMNVEV in the germline V gene (reference sequence). This CDR3 is 14 amino acids long.

The chain carries TRBV28 and TRBJ2-1; D may match TRBD1 or TRBD2 (6 bases each). Germline V gene sequence: CDR1 MDHEN, CDR2 SYDVKM. This CDR3 has 14 residues. Deletions cut 5 bases from V and 6 bases from J, with 14 bases between. The DNA for the CDR3 is TGTGCCAGCAGTCAAGGGGGGACTGGCAATGAGCAGTTCTTC. Its protein product is CASSQGGTGNEQFF. Variable domain in full (rest from reference TRBV28 and TRBJ2-1): DVKVTQSSRYLVKRTGEKVFLECVQDMDHENMFWYRQDPGLGLRLIYFSYDVKMKEKGDIPEGYSVSREKKERFSLILESASTNQTSMYLCASSQGGTGNEQFFGPGTRLTVL.

A single count supports this clonotype. The rearrangement uses TRBV4-1 and TRBJ2-1, with TRBD2 identical over 12 bases. The CDR3 extends over 15 amino acids. Germline V gives CDR1 MGHRA, CDR2 YSYEKL. Unmatched junction bases numbered 6, after V lost 5 bases and J lost 7 bases. CDR3 DNA: TGCGCCAGCAGCTCTTCTAGCGGGAGGGCGAATGAGCAGTTCTTC. Amino acid sequence: CASSSSSGRANEQFF.

This clonotype has more than one count but fewer than ten. The chain couples TRBV9 to TRBJ2-3, with TRBD2 as a possible D gene (5 bases). CDR3 length: 12 amino acids. Between the trimmed V and J ends, which lost 3 bases and 10 bases, there was a span of 12 bases. Per the germline V gene, CDR1 is SGDLS and CDR2 is YYNGEE. CDR3 residues: CASSEGRGSQYF. For the CDR3, the DNA is TGTGCCAGCAGCGAGGGCCGGGGTTCGCAGTATTTT.

The chain carries TRBV4-3 and TRBJ2-7; either TRBD1 or TRBD2 may supply D (5 bases each). The CDR3 is made up of 13 amino acids. The V gene's germline CDR1 is LGHNA and CDR2 YSLEER. Trimming shortened V by 4 bases and J by 7 bases, and 14 bases separated the two germline ends. CDR3 region: CASSRNGEGEQYV. CDR3 nucleotides: TGCGCCAGCAGCCGCAACGGAGAGGGGGAGCAGTACGTC.

The rearrangement links TRBV19 to TRBJ1-6, with D unresolved. V lost 5 bases to trimming and J lost 0 bases, with 8 bases between them. The CDR3 length is 15 residues. The germline V gene has CDR1 LNHDA and CDR2 SQIVND (reference sequence). The chain's CDR3 is CASSVANSYNSPLHF. Written as DNA, the CDR3 is TGTGCCAGTAGTGTGGCGAACTCCTATAATTCACCCCTCCACTTT.

The gene calls are TRBV7-2 and TRBJ2-3, with 8 bases matching TRBD2. CDR1 is SGHTA and CDR2 is FQGNSA in the germline V gene. This CDR3 is 15 amino acids long. J was trimmed by 2 bases and V by 3 bases; bases with no gene match: 4. Written as DNA, the CDR3 is TGTGCCAGCAGCTTCGGGGGGGTCTACACAGATACGCAGTATTTT. This gives the protein CASSFGGVYTDTQYF.